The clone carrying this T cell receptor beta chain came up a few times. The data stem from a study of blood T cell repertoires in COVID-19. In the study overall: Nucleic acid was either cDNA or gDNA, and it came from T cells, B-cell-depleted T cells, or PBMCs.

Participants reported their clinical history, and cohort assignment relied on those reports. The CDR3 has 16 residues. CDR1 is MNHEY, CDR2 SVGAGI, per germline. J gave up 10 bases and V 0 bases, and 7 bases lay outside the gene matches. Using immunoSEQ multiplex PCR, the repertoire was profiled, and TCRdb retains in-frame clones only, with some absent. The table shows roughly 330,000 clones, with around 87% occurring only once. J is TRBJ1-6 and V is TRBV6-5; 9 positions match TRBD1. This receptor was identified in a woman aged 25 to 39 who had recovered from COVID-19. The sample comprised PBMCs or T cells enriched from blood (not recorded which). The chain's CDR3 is CASSYSRQGVGSPLHF. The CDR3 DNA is TGTGCCAGCAGTTACTCGAGACAGGGGGTAGGCTCACCCCTCCACTTT.